The present entry profiles one T cell receptor (beta chain) with its context. The protocol was immunoSEQ multiplex PCR, while the TCRdb copy is restricted to in-frame clones and leaves out a portion. This sample carries tens of thousands of clones, around 82% of them seen once, and the ten largest clones take under 8%. Described time point: baseline, week 1 (first vaccination visit). Documented treatment: pre-vaccination baseline after standard-of-care therapy. The sample comes from a study of a mutant IDH1 vaccine in newly diagnosed glioma. V lost 7 bases, J lost 7 bases, and 16 bases lay in between. Germline V CDR1 and CDR2: LNHDA, SQIVND (reference sequence). The CDR3 has 13 residues.

V usage is TRBV19 and J usage is TRBJ1-2; no definite D call. The specimen was PBMCs, collected from a glioma patient treated with radiotherapy, temozolomide or both. This receptor was taken from a woman aged 45-65 years with glioma. Here the CDR3 reads CASTQIPRSGYTF. The CDR3 nucleotides read TGTGCCAGTACTCAAATACCGCGGTCTGGCTACACCTTC.